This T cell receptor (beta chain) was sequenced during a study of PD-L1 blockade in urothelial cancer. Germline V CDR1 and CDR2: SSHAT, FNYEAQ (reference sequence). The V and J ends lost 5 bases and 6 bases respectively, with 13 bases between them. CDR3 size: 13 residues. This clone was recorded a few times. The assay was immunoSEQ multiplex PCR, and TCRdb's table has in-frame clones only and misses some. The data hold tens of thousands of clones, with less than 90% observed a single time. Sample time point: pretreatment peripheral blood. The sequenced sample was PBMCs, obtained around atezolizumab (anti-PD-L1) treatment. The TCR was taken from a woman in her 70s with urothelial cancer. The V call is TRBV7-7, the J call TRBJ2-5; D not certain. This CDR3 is CASSPIRVQTQYF. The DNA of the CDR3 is TGTGCCAGCAGCCCAATTCGGGTGCAGACCCAGTACTTC.